Listed here is a single T cell receptor beta chain. Its antigen is not known. The read falls 3 residues short of the CDR3 end, and the missing part is taken from the germline J gene. Deletions cut 3 bases from V and 0 bases from J, with 8 bases between. Germline CDR1 and CDR2: SGHAT and FQNNGV. The CDR3 extends over 14 amino acids. The data were obtained in a study of T cells in women clearing cervical HPV infection. Study results and caveats: Combining TCR richness with V gene abundances gave roughly 0.88 AUC.

Repertoires were generated with immunoSEQ multiplex PCR, while TCRdb's copy carries only in-frame clones and drops some. Its clone listing holds 25,000 or so clones. V is TRBV11-2 and J is TRBJ1-1; TRBD1 is a possible D gene (6 bases). The sample consisted of blood buffy coat. This TCR was sampled from a woman aged 18 to 75 with a cervical HPV16 infection that either progressed to CIN3+ or cleared (not recorded which). CDR3 DNA, as far as it was read: TGTGCCAGCAGCTTGGGGGCGGTGAACACTGAA. Protein product: CASSLGAVNTE. The CDR3 as a whole reads CASSLGAVNTEAFF.